The 26 T cell receptor beta chains presented below share a single source sample, sequenced in a study of shared clonotypes between healthy human individuals. The naive CD8 population came from CD45RO-negative cells selected for CCR7, without terminally differentiated effector memory CD45RA+ cells. TCRdb's copy holds only in-frame clones and misses some; the assay was immunoSEQ multiplex PCR. The table shows about 2,200,000 clones, with 85% to 95% occurring only once. Specimen: naive CD8+ T cells from PBMCs. Every receptor here comes from a young man in good health. Some clones in this sample may be carry-over from other donors' samples.

The chain couples TRBV11-3 to TRBJ2-2, with D possibly being TRBD1 (6 bases). The CDR3 spans 20 residues. Germline V gene data show CDR1 as SGHNT and CDR2 as YENEEA. V was cut by 3 bases and J by 0 bases, with 23 bases left in between. This chain's CDR3 is CASSFRPWTVVISNTGELFF. The CDR3 DNA reads as TGTGCCAGCAGCTTCCGCCCCTGGACAGTCGTAATTTCGAACACCGGGGAGCTGTTTTTT.

The J gene is TRBJ2-3, the V gene TRBV27; the D gene is possibly TRBD2 (5 bases). Germline assignment: CDR1 MNHEY and CDR2 SMNVEV (reference sequence). With 3 bases removed from V and 1 base from J, the gap between germline ends came to 8 bases. The CDR3 contains 14 residues. The CDR3 is CASSFEGGTDTQYF. The CDR3, as DNA: TGTGCCAGCAGTTTTGAGGGAGGCACAGATACGCAGTATTTT.

The chain is built from TRBV6-6 and TRBJ2-1, with 8 bases fitting TRBD2. The trim removed 6 bases at V and 1 base at J, leaving 5 bases unmatched. The CDR3 totals 15 residues. Germline CDR1 MNHNY, CDR2 SVGAGI (reference sequence). The DNA for the CDR3 is TGTGCCAGCAGGAGCGGGAGAAGTTCCTACAATGAGCAGTTCTTC. This encodes CASRSGRSSYNEQFF.

The chain combines TRBV29-1 with TRBJ1-4; no reliable D call. CDR3 length: 18 residues. V was clipped by 0 bases and J by 6 bases, with 23 bases between them. Germline V gene data show CDR1 as SQVTM and CDR2 as ANQGSEA. In DNA, the CDR3 is TGCAGCGTTGAAGAAGGCTTTGCGGCCGGGAGGAGGGATGAAAAACTGTTTTTT. Residues: CSVEEGFAAGRRDEKLFF.

The chain is built from TRBV15 and TRBJ1-1; D gene uncertain. The CDR3 loop spans 14 amino acids. CDR1 LNHNV and CDR2 YYDKDF come from the germline V gene (reference sequence). Trimming took off 4 bases at V and 1 base at J, with 10 bases between the two ends. This CDR3 reads CATSKGRENTEAFF. DNA for the CDR3: TGTGCCACCAGCAAGGGCAGAGAGAACACTGAAGCTTTCTTT.

This chain's CDR3 is CASSPGGFNEKLFF. DNA of the CDR3: TGTGCCAGCAGCCCAGGGGGGTTTAATGAAAAACTGTTTTTT. The chain carries TRBV9 and TRBJ1-4; 7 bases line up with TRBD1. Germline values: CDR1 SGDLS, CDR2 YYNGEE. The CDR3 extends over 14 amino acids. Trimming at V came to 4 bases and at J to 4 bases, leaving 4 bases not matched to a gene.

The V gene is TRBV6-6, the J gene TRBJ2-7, with 7 bases fitting TRBD1. The CDR3 has 15 residues. Germline V gives CDR1 MNHNY, CDR2 SVGAGI (reference sequence). Trimming cost V 0 bases and J 5 bases; bases outside gene matches: 7. This CDR3 is CASSYSDQGEHEQYF. The CDR3 bases are TGTGCCAGCAGTTACTCGGACCAGGGGGAACACGAGCAGTACTTC.

The DNA of the CDR3 is TGTGCCAGCAGCGTAGGCTCGGGCTGGGGCACTGAAGCTTTCTTT. The encoded protein is CASSVGSGWGTEAFF. This chain uses TRBV9 with TRBJ1-1; unclear D gene. Germline V gives CDR1 SGDLS, CDR2 YYNGEE. V lost 0 bases to trimming and J lost 4 bases, with 13 bases between them. This CDR3 spans 15 amino acids.

The chain has TRBV6-5 and TRBJ1-1; D is possibly TRBD1 (5 bases). The CDR3 spans 13 residues. In germline, CDR1 is MNHEY, CDR2 SVGAGI. V lost 2 bases and J lost 6, with 10 bases in between. The CDR3, as DNA: TGTGCCAGCAGTTACGGTTGGGGGTCTGAAGCTTTCTTT. It yields the protein CASSYGWGSEAFF.

V usage is TRBV4-1 and J usage is TRBJ2-3, with TRBD1 matching 7 bases. The length of the CDR3 is 19 residues. Germline V gives CDR1 MGHRA, CDR2 YSYEKL. Losses at the gene ends were 4 bases for V and 11 bases for J; bases not matched to a gene: 27. CDR3 DNA: TGCGCCAGCAGCCGAACTACCAGGGACAGCCCGGAACGTCTAAGGGGGCAGTATTTT. As protein: CASSRTTRDSPERLRGQYF.

The V gene is TRBV10-3, the J gene TRBJ2-7, with a possible D match to TRBD1 (6 bases). The CDR3 extends over 12 amino acids. The ends were cut back, 6 bases at V and 9 bases at J, with 15 bases in the middle. Per the germline V gene, CDR1 is ENHRY and CDR2 is SYGVKD. CDR3 DNA sequence: TGTGCCATCAGAGAATATCAGGGGCGGCAGTACTTC. It is translated as CAIREYQGRQYF.

CDR3 DNA sequence: TGTGCCAGCAGCTCCCCGGGACAACCAACCTACGAGCAGTACTTC. Its translation is CASSSPGQPTYEQYF. This chain connects TRBV7-8 to TRBJ2-7, with a weak D call TRBD1 (6 bases). With 4 bases removed from V and 2 bases from J, the gap between germline ends came to 15 bases. The CDR3 sequence is 15 residues long. The germline gives CDR1 SGHVS, CDR2 FQNEAQ.

The chain joins TRBV27 to TRBJ1-6; TRBD1 matches at 8 bases. The length of the CDR3 is 14 residues. V dropped 4 bases and J dropped 6; count of bases not matched to a gene: 2. CDR1 is MNHEY, CDR2 SMNVEV, per germline (reference sequence). CDR3 DNA: TGTGCCAGCAGTTCTACAGGGGGTAATTCACCCCTCCACTTT. Translated: CASSSTGGNSPLHF.

Points on this clone: In the same sample, other DNA sequences code for this CDR3. The rearrangement links TRBV5-1 to TRBJ2-1; 8 nucleotides agree with TRBD2. The CDR3 runs 15 residues. Germline V gene lookup returns CDR1 SGHRS and CDR2 YFSETQ. Trimming removed 1 base from V and 0 bases from J; junction bases left unmatched: 0. The CDR3 DNA reads TGCGCCAGCAGCTTGAGCGGGAGCTCCTACAATGAGCAGTTCTTC. Translation: CASSLSGSSYNEQFF.

The V call is TRBV30, the J call TRBJ1-1, with a tentative D call TRBD1 (5 bases). CDR3 length: 13 amino acids. Germline V gene lookup returns CDR1 GTSNPN and CDR2 SVGIG (reference sequence). V was pared by 0 bases and J by 5 bases, with 10 bases between. CDR3 in DNA: TGTGCCTGGAGTGTAGACCGGGGGACTGAAGCTTTCTTT. Its protein product is CAWSVDRGTEAFF.

This clone was detected once. This chain uses TRBV7-3 with TRBJ2-3; TRBD1 is a possible D gene (6 bases). V lost 5 bases and J 0 bases, leaving 9 bases between the germline ends. Germline CDR1 is SGHTA and CDR2 is FQGTGA. The CDR3 consists of 14 residues. The CDR3 loop reads CASSPGASTDTQYF. Written as DNA, the CDR3 is TGTGCCAGCAGCCCAGGGGCTAGCACAGATACGCAGTATTTT.

A single count supports this clone. V usage is TRBV6-5 and J usage is TRBJ2-5; D may match TRBD1 or TRBD2 (5 bases each). The CDR3 has 15 residues. In germline, CDR1 is MNHEY, CDR2 SVGAGI. V was pared by 2 bases and J by 5 bases, with 15 bases between. The CDR3 DNA reads TGTGCCAGCAGTTACGGGGGACCGTCCAGGGAGACCCAGTACTTC. It specifies CASSYGGPSRETQYF.

This clone has only a few counts. The CDR3 region has the DNA TGTGCCAGCAGCACAATCGGGAGCGCGAACACTGAAGCTTTCTTT. Amino acid sequence: CASSTIGSANTEAFF. This chain joins TRBV7-9 and TRBJ1-1; D remains ambiguous. Germline CDR1 reads SEHNR; CDR2 reads FQNEAQ (reference sequence). V was shortened by 5 bases and J by 1 base, with 14 bases between the two germline ends. This CDR3 region has 15 residues. Filled out from reference TRBV7-9 and TRBJ1-1, the complete variable domain reads DTGVSQNPRHKITKRGQNVTFRCDPISEHNRLYWYRQTLGQGPEFLTYFQNEAQLEKSRLLSDRFSAERPKGSFSTLEIQRTEQGDSAMYLCASSTIGSANTEAFFGQGTRLTVV.

The genes are TRBV30 and TRBJ1-1; a possible D gene is TRBD1 (5 bases). The CDR3 is 12 amino acids. Trimming pared 4 bases from V and 4 bases from J, leaving 10 bases between. CDR1 and CDR2 (germline): GTSNPN, SVGIG (reference sequence). CDR3 bases: TGTGCCTGGACAGGGCGAGGCACTGAAGCTTTCTTT. It codes for CAWTGRGTEAFF.

V gene TRBV29-1 combines with J gene TRBJ2-1; 13 bases map to TRBD2. The CDR3 sequence is 16 residues long. Germline assignment: CDR1 SQVTM and CDR2 ANQGSEA. The junction had 5 bases not matched to a gene; V was cut back by 3 bases and J by 3 bases. The CDR3 bases are TGCAGCGTTGAGGGACTAGCGGGGAAAAACTACAATGAGCAGTTCTTC. Amino acid sequence: CSVEGLAGKNYNEQFF.

CDR3 coding DNA: TGCGCCAGCAGCTCCCTGAAAGGCGGGGACGGAGGCACAGATACGCAGTATTTT. Translation: CASSSLKGGDGGTDTQYF. The rearrangement joins TRBV5-1 to TRBJ2-3, with a weak D call TRBD2 (6 bases). This CDR3 contains 18 residues. V lost 3 bases, J lost 1 base, and 21 bases lay in between. The V gene's germline CDR1 is SGHRS and CDR2 YFSETQ.

In this sample, this clone turned up once. The chain couples TRBV7-8 to TRBJ2-7, with TRBD2 as a possible D gene (6 bases). The CDR3 has 13 residues. V was cut by 7 bases and J by 3 bases, with 13 bases left in between. In germline, CDR1 is SGHVS, CDR2 FQNEAQ. The CDR3 DNA sequence: TGTGCCAGCACCCTTAGCGGAATCTACGAGCAGTACTTC. Its translation: CASTLSGIYEQYF.

This chain uses TRBV9 with TRBJ2-3, with 14 positions matching TRBD2. Germline V lookup: CDR1 SGDLS, CDR2 YYNGEE. Unmatched junction bases numbered 7, after V lost 0 bases and J lost 4 bases. This CDR3 has 18 amino acids. This CDR3 reads CASSVDYRLAGGPDTQYF. The CDR3, as DNA: TGTGCCAGCAGCGTAGATTACCGACTAGCGGGAGGGCCAGATACGCAGTATTTT. Looking up the rest from reference TRBV9 and TRBJ2-3 gives the full variable domain: DSGVTQTPKHLITATGQRVTLRCSPRSGDLSVYWYQQSLDQGLQFLIQYYNGEERAKGNILERFSAQQFPDLHSELNLSSLELGDSALYFCASSVDYRLAGGPDTQYFGPGTRLTVL.

As regards this clone: Additional DNA sequences in this sample encode the identical CDR3. This rearrangement joins TRBV4-3 to TRBJ2-5; D is possibly TRBD1 (5 bases). The CDR3 has 14 residues. V dropped 1 base and J dropped 1 base, with 7 bases sitting between them. Germline-derived CDR1 and CDR2 are LGHNA and YSLEER. In DNA, the CDR3 is TGCGCCAGCAGCCAAGGCACAGGCCAAGAGACCCAGTACTTC. It translates to CASSQGTGQETQYF.

The chain has TRBV28 and TRBJ1-2; 7 positions agree with TRBD1. Looked up from germline, CDR1 is MDHEN and CDR2 is SYDVKM. V was clipped by 7 bases and J by 7 bases; unmatched bases: 3. The CDR3 is made up of 11 amino acids. CDR3: CASTDRVGYTF. CDR3 DNA: TGTGCCAGCACCGACAGGGTTGGCTACACCTTC.

This chain joins TRBV7-6 and TRBJ1-1; 8 nucleotides align to TRBD1. Germline loops: CDR1 SGHVS, CDR2 FNYEAQ. V was clipped by 1 base and J by 6 bases; unmatched bases: 7. This CDR3 is 15 amino acids long. CDR3 sequence: CASSLGTGMVAEAFF. For the CDR3, the DNA is TGTGCCAGCAGCTTAGGGACAGGGATGGTCGCTGAAGCTTTCTTT.